This is a list of T cell receptor beta chains from one sample in a study of T cells in Graves' hyperthyroidism and ophthalmopathy. TCRdb processed the multiplex PCR reads anew with MiXCR; each CDR3 protein has one entry. Of about 580,000 distinct CDR3 sequences detected, approximately 44% appear once; the ten largest clones hold about 8.3%. The sequenced sample consisted of peripheral blood or thyroid tissue (not recorded which). The source is a woman younger than 30 with Graves' hyperthyroidism. The CDR3 runs from the conserved cysteine through the conserved F or W. The D gene is left open where the match is weak.

j_call d_call v_call cdr3_aa
TRBJ1-1 NA TRBV29-1 CSVGMAGVNTEAFF
TRBJ1-2 TRBD1 TRBV6-5 CASSAQPGQFKTGYTF
TRBJ1-1 NA TRBV12-3/TRBV12-4 CASSFRGFTEAFF
TRBJ2-7 NA TRBV27 CASTQPGAGSSYEQYF
TRBJ2-2 TRBD2 TRBV7-2 CASSTPRTSGTGELFF
TRBJ2-5 TRBD2 TRBV7-7 CASSLYPAGEETQYF
TRBJ1-4 TRBD1 TRBV4-1 CASTARDREEKLFF
TRBJ1-1 NA TRBV7-2 CASSWVGEGTEAFF
TRBJ2-7 NA TRBV4-1 CASSQSRGVPSYEQYF
TRBJ2-6 NA TRBV7-2 CASSLRQAGGAGANVLTF
TRBJ2-5 NA TRBV29-1 CSESRNQETQYF
TRBJ2-5 NA TRBV5-4 CASRPGGGVDQETQYF
TRBJ1-5 NA TRBV5-4 CASSLGPLPQHF
TRBJ1-2 NA TRBV10-3 CAIRDKANYGYTF
TRBJ2-2 NA TRBV7-9 CASSLVGRDSTGELFF
TRBJ2-5 NA TRBV7-8 CASSSLREWGETQYF
TRBJ2-3 TRBD2 TRBV19 CASSERERDTQYF
TRBJ1-1 NA TRBV7-2 CASSLDSAEAFF
TRBJ2-2 TRBD1 TRBV5-1 CASSFGDRDLDNTGELFF
TRBJ2-6 TRBD1 TRBV5-1 CASSSGQRVSSGANVLTF
TRBJ2-5 NA TRBV25-1 CASRAAGWETQYF
TRBJ1-2 NA TRBV7-2 CASSLVWAGSLGYTF
TRBJ2-2 NA TRBV5-1 CASSLELLGGELFF
TRBJ2-3 TRBD2 TRBV12-3/TRBV12-4 CASSGSGSRADTQYF
TRBJ2-7 NA TRBV20-1 CSALDSSSYEQYF